The TCR beta chain described here comes from a study of blood T cell repertoires in COVID-19. Study at large: Donors in the United States, Italy and Spain gave samples during acute or convalescent COVID-19. From T cells, B-cell-depleted T cells, or PBMCs came the material, which was cDNA or gDNA.

This clone was observed at least ten times. Per the original data handling: Amplification from reference gene primers served as the basis for estimated nucleated cell counts. Sequenced by immunoSEQ multiplex PCR; TCRdb stores in-frame clones only, minus some. The V and J calls and clone size were taken over from that table, and D and trimming were inferred from the DNA. The repertoire includes 250,000 or so clones, over 70% of them detected once, and about 3.5% sits in the top ten. V lost 1 base and J lost 11; bases outside the gene matches: 10. CDR1 is MGHRA, CDR2 YSYEKL, per germline. This CDR3 has 15 amino acids.

The chain carries TRBV4-1 and TRBJ2-3; the match to TRBD2 covers 9 bases. This clonotype originated in a woman aged 80 or older with acute or convalescent COVID-19. Specimen: peripheral blood. The CDR3 sequence is CASSQVISGGGRQYF. CDR3 coding DNA: TGCGCCAGCAGCCAAGTGATTAGCGGGGGAGGTCGGCAGTATTTT.